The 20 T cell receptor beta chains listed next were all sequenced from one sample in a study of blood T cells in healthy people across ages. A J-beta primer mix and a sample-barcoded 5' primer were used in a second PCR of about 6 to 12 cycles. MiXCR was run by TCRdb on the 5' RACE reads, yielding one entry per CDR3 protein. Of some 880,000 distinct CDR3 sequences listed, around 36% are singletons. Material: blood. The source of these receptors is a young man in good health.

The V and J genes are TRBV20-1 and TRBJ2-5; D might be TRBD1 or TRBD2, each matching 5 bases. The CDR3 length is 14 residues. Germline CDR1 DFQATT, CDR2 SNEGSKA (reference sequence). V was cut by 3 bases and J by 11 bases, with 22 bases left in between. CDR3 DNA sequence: TGCAGTGCTAGCCGGGACGGGGAGATCAATGAGCAGTACTTC. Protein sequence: CSASRDGEINEQYF.

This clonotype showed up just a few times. CDR3 nucleotides: TGTGCCAGCAGTGTCAGGGTTGTAACCGGGGAGCTGTTTTTT. This encodes CASSVRVVTGELFF. This chain joins TRBV2 and TRBJ2-2, with D tentatively TRBD1 (5 bases). The CDR3 is 14 amino acids. V was clipped by 4 bases and J by 5 bases, with 11 bases between them. The germline V gene has CDR1 SNHLY and CDR2 FYNNEI. The complete variable domain, with remaining parts taken from reference TRBV2 and TRBJ2-2, reads EPEVTQTPSHQVTQMGQEVILRCVPISNHLYFYWYRQILGQKVEFLVSFYNNEISEKSEIFDDQFSVERPDGSNFTLKIRSTKLEDSAMYFCASSVRVVTGELFFGEGSRLTVL.

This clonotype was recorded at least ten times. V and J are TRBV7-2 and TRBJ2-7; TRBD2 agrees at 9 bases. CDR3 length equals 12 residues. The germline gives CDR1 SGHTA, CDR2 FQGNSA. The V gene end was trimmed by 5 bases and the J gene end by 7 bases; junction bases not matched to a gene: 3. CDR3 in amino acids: CASSGTSREQYF. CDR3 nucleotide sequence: TGTGCCAGCAGCGGGACTAGCAGAGAGCAGTACTTC.

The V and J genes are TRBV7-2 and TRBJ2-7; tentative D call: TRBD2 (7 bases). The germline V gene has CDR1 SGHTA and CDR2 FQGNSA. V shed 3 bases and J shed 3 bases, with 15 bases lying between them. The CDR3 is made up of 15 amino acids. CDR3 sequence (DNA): TGTGCCAGCAGCTTGGAGGGAGGGGGTGGCTACGAGCAGTACTTC. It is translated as CASSLEGGGGYEQYF.

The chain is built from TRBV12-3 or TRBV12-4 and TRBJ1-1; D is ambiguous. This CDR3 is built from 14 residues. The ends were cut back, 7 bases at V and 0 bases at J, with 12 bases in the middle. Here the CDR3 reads CASTFGEVNTEAFF. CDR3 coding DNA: TGTGCCAGCACCTTCGGGGAGGTGAACACTGAAGCTTTCTTT.

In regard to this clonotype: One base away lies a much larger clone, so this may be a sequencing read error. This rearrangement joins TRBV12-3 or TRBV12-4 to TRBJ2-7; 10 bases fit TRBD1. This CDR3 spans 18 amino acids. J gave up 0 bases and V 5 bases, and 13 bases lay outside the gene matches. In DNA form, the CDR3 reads TGTGCCAGCAGTCCAGACAGGGGGCTAAGCCCTAGCTCCTACGAGCAGTACTTC. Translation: CASSPDRGLSPSSYEQYF.

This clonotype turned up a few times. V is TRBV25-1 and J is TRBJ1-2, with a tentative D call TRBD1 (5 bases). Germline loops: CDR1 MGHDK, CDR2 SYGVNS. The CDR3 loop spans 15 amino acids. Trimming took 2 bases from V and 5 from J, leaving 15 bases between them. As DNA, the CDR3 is TGTGCCAGCAGTGAAATTAGAGAGGGGCGATATGGCTACACCTTC. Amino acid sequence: CASSEIREGRYGYTF.

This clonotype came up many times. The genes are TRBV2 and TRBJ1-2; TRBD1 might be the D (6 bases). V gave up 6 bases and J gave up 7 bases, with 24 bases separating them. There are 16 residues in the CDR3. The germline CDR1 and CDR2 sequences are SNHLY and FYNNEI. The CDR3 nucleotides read TGTGCCAGCAGCGTTACCCCACAGGGAAGGGAAGGTGGCTACACCTTC. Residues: CASSVTPQGREGGYTF.

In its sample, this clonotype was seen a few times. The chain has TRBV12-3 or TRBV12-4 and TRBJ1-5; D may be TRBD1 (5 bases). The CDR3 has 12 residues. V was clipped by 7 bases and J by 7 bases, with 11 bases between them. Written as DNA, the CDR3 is TGTGCCAGCAAGACCGGGGGACAGCCCCAGCATTTT. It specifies CASKTGGQPQHF.

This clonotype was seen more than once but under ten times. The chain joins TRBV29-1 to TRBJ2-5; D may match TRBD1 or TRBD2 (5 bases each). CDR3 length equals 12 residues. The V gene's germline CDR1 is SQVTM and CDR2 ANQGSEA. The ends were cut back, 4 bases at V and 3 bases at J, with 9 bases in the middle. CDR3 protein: CSVGGTEETQYF. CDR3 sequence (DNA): TGCAGCGTTGGTGGGACGGAAGAGACCCAGTACTTC.

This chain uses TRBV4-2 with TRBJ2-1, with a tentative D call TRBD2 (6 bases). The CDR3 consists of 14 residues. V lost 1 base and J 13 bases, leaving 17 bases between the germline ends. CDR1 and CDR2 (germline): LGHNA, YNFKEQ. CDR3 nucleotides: TGTGCCAGCAGCCAAGTAGGACTATCGGAGACCCAGTTCTTC. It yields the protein CASSQVGLSETQFF.

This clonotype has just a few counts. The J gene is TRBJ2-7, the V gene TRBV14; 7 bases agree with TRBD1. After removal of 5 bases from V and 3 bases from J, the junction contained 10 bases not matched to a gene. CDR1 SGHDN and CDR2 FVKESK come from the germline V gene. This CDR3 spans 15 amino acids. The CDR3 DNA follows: TGTGCCAGCAGCAGCTTTCCGGGACAGAGCTACGAGCAGTACTTC. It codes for CASSSFPGQSYEQYF.

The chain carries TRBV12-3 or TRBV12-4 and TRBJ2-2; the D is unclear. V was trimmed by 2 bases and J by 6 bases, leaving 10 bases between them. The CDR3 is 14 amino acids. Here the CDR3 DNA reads TGTGCCAGCAGTTTATCGGACCGGGCCGGGGAGCTGTTTTTT. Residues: CASSLSDRAGELFF.

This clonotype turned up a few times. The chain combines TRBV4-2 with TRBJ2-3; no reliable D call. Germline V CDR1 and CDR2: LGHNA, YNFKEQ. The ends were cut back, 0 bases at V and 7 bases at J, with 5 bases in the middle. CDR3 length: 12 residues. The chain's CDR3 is CASSQDSNTQYF. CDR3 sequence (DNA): TGTGCCAGCAGCCAAGACTCGAATACGCAGTATTTT.

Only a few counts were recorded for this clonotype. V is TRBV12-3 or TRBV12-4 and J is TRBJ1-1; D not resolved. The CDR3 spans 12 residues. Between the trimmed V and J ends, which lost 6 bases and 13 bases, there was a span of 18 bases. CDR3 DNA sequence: TGTGCCAGCAGAGCTGGGGTCCCTAATGATTTCTTT. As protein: CASRAGVPNDFF.

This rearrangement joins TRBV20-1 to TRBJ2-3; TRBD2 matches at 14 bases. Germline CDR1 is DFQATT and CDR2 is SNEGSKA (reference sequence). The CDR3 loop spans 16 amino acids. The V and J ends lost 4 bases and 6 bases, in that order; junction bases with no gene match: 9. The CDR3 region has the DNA TGCAGTGCTAAGGGACTAGCGGGAGTCCCCACCGATACGCAGTATTTT. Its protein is CSAKGLAGVPTDTQYF.

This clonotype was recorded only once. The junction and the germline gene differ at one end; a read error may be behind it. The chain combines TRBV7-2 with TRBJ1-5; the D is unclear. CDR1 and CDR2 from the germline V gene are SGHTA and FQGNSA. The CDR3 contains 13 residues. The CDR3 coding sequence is TGTGTCAGCTCTATACATACCAATCAGCCCCAGCATTTT. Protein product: CVSSIHTNQPQHF.

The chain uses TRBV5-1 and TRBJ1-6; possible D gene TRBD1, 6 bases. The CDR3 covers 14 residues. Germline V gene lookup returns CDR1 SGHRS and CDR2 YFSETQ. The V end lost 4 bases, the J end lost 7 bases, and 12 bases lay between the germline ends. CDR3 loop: CASSAGGGNSPLHF. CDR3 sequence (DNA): TGCGCCAGCAGCGCCGGGGGGGGCAATTCACCCCTCCACTTT.

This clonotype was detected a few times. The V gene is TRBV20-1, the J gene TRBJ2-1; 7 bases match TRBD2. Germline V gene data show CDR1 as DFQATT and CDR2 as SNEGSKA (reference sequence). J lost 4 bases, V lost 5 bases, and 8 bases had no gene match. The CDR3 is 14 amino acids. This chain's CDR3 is CSAFGGGGYNEQFF. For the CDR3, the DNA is TGCAGTGCTTTTGGGGGGGGGGGTTACAATGAGCAGTTCTTC.

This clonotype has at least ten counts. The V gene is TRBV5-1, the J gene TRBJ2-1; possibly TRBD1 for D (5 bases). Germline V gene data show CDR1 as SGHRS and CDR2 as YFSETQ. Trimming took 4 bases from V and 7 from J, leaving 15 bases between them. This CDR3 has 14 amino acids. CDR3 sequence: CASSRGARGNEQFF. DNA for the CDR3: TGCGCCAGCAGCCGCGGAGCTAGGGGTAATGAGCAGTTCTTC.